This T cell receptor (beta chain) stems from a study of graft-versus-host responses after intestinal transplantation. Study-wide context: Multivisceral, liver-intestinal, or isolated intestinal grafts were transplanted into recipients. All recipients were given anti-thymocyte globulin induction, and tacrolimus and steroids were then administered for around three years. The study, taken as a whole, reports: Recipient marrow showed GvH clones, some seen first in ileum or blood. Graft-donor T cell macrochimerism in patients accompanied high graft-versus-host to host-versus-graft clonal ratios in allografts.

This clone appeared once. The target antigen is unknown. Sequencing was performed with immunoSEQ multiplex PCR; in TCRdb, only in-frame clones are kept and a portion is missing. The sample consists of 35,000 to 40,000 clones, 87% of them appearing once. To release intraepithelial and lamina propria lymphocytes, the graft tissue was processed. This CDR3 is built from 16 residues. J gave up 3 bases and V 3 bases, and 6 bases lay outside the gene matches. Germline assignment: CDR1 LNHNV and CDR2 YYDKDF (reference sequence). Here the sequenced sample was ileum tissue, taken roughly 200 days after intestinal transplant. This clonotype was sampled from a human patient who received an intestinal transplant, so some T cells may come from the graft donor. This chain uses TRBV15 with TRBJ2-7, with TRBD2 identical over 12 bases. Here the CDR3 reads CATSSRLAGVNYEQYF. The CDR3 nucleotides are TGTGCCACCAGCAGCCGACTAGCGGGAGTTAACTACGAGCAGTACTTC.